A single TCR beta chain is shown here with its context. This record comes from a study of blood T cell repertoires in COVID-19. Study overall: In each case, the material was cDNA or gDNA derived from T cells, B-cell-depleted T cells, or PBMCs.

Some clones are missing from TCRdb's copy, which holds only in-frame ones; the method was immunoSEQ multiplex PCR. Here the sample spans about 20,000 clones, approximately 89% being singletons. The germline CDR1 and CDR2 sequences are SNHLY and FYNNEI. This CDR3 contains 14 residues. V was pared by 7 bases and J by 5 bases, with 9 bases of the junction left unmatched. This chain links TRBV2 with TRBJ2-7; 9 bases agree with TRBD1. Material: peripheral blood. The receptor's source is a human donor in a cohort sampled during active COVID-19. The DNA of the CDR3 is TGTGCCAGCACCGAGACAGGGGGAGCCAACGAGCAGTACTTC. Encoded protein: CASTETGGANEQYF.